These 20 T cell receptor beta chains were all obtained from the same sample, sequenced in a study of cytomegalovirus exposure and HLA in healthy donors. Researchers ran the PCR with 60 Vbeta and 13 Jbeta primers. The repertoire was sequenced with immunoSEQ multiplex PCR; TCRdb's copy has only in-frame clones and lacks some. This sample carries about 210,000 clones, around 79% of them seen once, and the ten largest clones take 1.5% to 2%. Sequenced input: PBMCs. The receptors come from a male donor in good health and CMV-seronegative.

The chain is built from TRBV9 and TRBJ2-5; 9 bases match TRBD2. Trimming at V came to 0 bases and at J to 5 bases, leaving 11 bases not matched to a gene. The CDR3 extends over 17 amino acids. Germline loops: CDR1 SGDLS, CDR2 YYNGEE. DNA for the CDR3: TGTGCCAGCAGCGTAGCGGTGGCGGGGGGGAGTCAGGAGACCCAGTACTTC. Its translation is CASSVAVAGGSQETQYF.

The J gene is TRBJ1-1, the V gene TRBV11-2; D not resolved. CDR3 length equals 12 residues. Germline loops: CDR1 SGHAT, CDR2 FQNNGV. V gave up 4 bases and J gave up 2 bases, with 5 bases separating them. This chain's CDR3 is CASSYSNTEAFF. The CDR3 nucleotides read TGTGCCAGCAGCTACAGTAACACTGAAGCTTTCTTT.

This chain connects TRBV5-1 to TRBJ2-7; TRBD2 matches 14 bases. Germline V gene data show CDR1 as SGHRS and CDR2 as YFSETQ. The ends lost 0 bases at V and 6 bases at J; junction bases unmatched: 11. The CDR3 is made up of 18 amino acids. CDR3: CASSLGGGTSGSRGEQYF. In DNA form, the CDR3 reads TGCGCCAGCAGCTTGGGAGGGGGGACTAGCGGGAGCAGAGGCGAGCAGTACTTC.

The CDR3 DNA sequence: TGTGCCAGCAGTAGGGACAGCTCTGGAAACACCATATATTTT. Its protein is CASSRDSSGNTIYF. The rearrangement joins TRBV6-5 to TRBJ1-3, with 7 bases that match TRBD1. V shed 5 bases and J 0 bases; nucleotides not matched to a gene: 1. This CDR3 is built from 14 residues. In germline, CDR1 is MNHEY, CDR2 SVGAGI.

The chain links TRBV9 to TRBJ2-5, with 8 bases lining up with TRBD1. The CDR3 runs 15 residues. The ends lost 0 bases at V and 3 bases at J; junction bases unmatched: 4. Germline CDR1 is SGDLS and CDR2 is YYNGEE. The CDR3 loop is CASSVGGQVKETQYF. The CDR3 coding sequence is TGTGCCAGCAGCGTAGGGGGACAGGTGAAAGAGACCCAGTACTTC. Filled out from reference TRBV9 and TRBJ2-5, the complete variable domain reads DSGVTQTPKHLITATGQRVTLRCSPRSGDLSVYWYQQSLDQGLQFLIQYYNGEERAKGNILERFSAQQFPDLHSELNLSSLELGDSALYFCASSVGGQVKETQYFGPGTRLLVL.

The chain joins TRBV4-2 to TRBJ2-5; 12 bases align to TRBD2. The germline CDR1 and CDR2 sequences are LGHNA and YNFKEQ. With V trimmed by 4 bases and J by 2 bases, 17 bases remained unmatched. The CDR3 contains 20 residues. The CDR3 DNA follows: TGTGCCAGCAGCCTTCGCCAGGGGGGTCTAGCGGGGGGGCGACAAGAGACCCAGTACTTC. Its protein is CASSLRQGGLAGGRQETQYF.

V gene TRBV7-3 combines with J gene TRBJ2-7; 7 nucleotides agree with TRBD2. The J segment lost 7 bases and the V segment lost 6 bases, leaving 12 bases of the junction unmatched. The germline V gene has CDR1 SGHTA and CDR2 FQGTGA. The CDR3 contains 14 residues. CDR3 sequence (DNA): TGTGCCAGCAGGTCCCATTCGGGGGAGGGAGAGCAGTACTTC. This sequence encodes CASRSHSGEGEQYF.

This chain uses TRBV18 with TRBJ1-5; D is possibly TRBD1 (5 bases). The CDR3 length is 15 residues. The V gene's germline CDR1 is KGHSH and CDR2 LQKENI. V dropped 5 bases and J dropped 3 bases, with 14 bases sitting between them. The DNA of the CDR3 is TGTGCCAGCTCAGCATTCGGACACCCCAATCAGCCCCAGCATTTT. This sequence encodes CASSAFGHPNQPQHF. Combining the CDR3 with reference TRBV18 and TRBJ1-5 gives the whole variable domain NAGVMQNPRHLVRRRGQEARLRCSPMKGHSHVYWYRQLPEEGLKFMVYLQKENIIDESGMPKERFSAEFPKEGPSILRIQQVVRGDSAAYFCASSAFGHPNQPQHFGDGTRLSIL.

V and J are TRBV7-2 and TRBJ2-2, with TRBD2 matching 9 bases. This CDR3 is 16 amino acids long. Per the germline V gene, CDR1 is SGHTA and CDR2 is FQGNSA. The V segment lost 3 bases and the J segment 0 bases; nucleotides outside the gene matches: 2. The CDR3 sequence: CASSLAGGANTGELFF. In DNA form, the CDR3 reads TGTGCCAGCAGCTTGGCGGGAGGGGCGAACACCGGGGAGCTGTTTTTT.

The gene calls are TRBV19 and TRBJ2-1; TRBD2 is a possible D gene (6 bases). Between the trimmed V and J ends, which lost 8 bases and 3 bases, there was a span of 17 bases. The CDR3 extends over 15 amino acids. From germline, CDR1 is LNHDA and CDR2 SQIVND (reference sequence). In DNA form, the CDR3 reads TGTGCCAGTGAGGACGGAGGAGGGTTCTACAATGAGCAGTTCTTC. Translation gives CASEDGGGFYNEQFF.

V is TRBV11-2 and J is TRBJ1-1; 9 nucleotides agree with TRBD1. V lost 6 bases and J lost 5; bases outside the gene matches: 10. The CDR3 totals 15 residues. From germline, CDR1 is SGHAT and CDR2 FQNNGV. This CDR3 reads CASSSGTGWKTEAFF. DNA of the CDR3: TGTGCCAGCAGTTCCGGGACAGGGTGGAAGACTGAAGCTTTCTTT.

This chain uses TRBV5-1 with TRBJ1-2; a possible D gene is TRBD1 (6 bases). The CDR3 runs 12 residues. The V gene lost 2 bases and the J gene lost 8 bases, with 10 bases spanning the gap. Germline loops: CDR1 SGHRS, CDR2 YFSETQ. CDR3 sequence (DNA): TGCGCCAGCAGCTTCACCGGGACAGGCTACACCTTC. This encodes CASSFTGTGYTF. Supplemented by reference TRBV5-1 and TRBJ1-2, the full variable domain reads KAGVTQTPRYLIKTRGQQVTLSCSPISGHRSVSWYQQTPGQGLQFLFEYFSETQRNKGNFPGRFSGRQFSNSRSEMNVSTLELGDSALYLCASSFTGTGYTFGSGTRLTVV.

V usage is TRBV9 and J usage is TRBJ2-3; D is perhaps TRBD2 (6 bases). Germline CDR1 reads SGDLS; CDR2 reads YYNGEE. CDR3 length: 14 amino acids. Trimming took off 3 bases at V and 4 bases at J, with 12 bases between the two ends. CDR3 sequence (DNA): TGTGCCAGCAGCGCACGGGAGTTCGCAGATACGCAGTATTTT. It encodes CASSAREFADTQYF.

The chain is built from TRBV2 and TRBJ2-3, with a tentative D call TRBD1 (6 bases). The CDR3 is 14 residues long. Germline lookup yields CDR1 SNHLY and CDR2 FYNNEI. The ends were cut back, 9 bases at V and 0 bases at J, with 13 bases in the middle. CDR3 nucleotide sequence: TGTGCCAGACAGGGTCACGCTAGCACAGATACGCAGTATTTT. This translates into CARQGHASTDTQYF.

V is TRBV6-5 and J is TRBJ2-5; TRBD1 matches 7 bases. CDR1 and CDR2 from the germline V gene are MNHEY and SVGAGI. V lost 11 bases and J lost 4; bases outside the gene matches: 7. The CDR3 length is 12 residues. DNA of the CDR3: TGTGCCGGACACAGGGGCGGAGAGACCCAGTACTTC. Its translation: CAGHRGGETQYF.

This clone occurred a few times. The chain uses TRBV6-5 and TRBJ1-1; D unresolved. The CDR3 spans 15 residues. Germline V gene sequence: CDR1 MNHEY, CDR2 SVGAGI. With 2 bases removed from V and 0 bases from J, the gap between germline ends came to 10 bases. The CDR3 DNA is TGTGCCAGCAGTTACGAGCGGCTCATGAACACTGAAGCTTTCTTT. This translates into CASSYERLMNTEAFF.

Details on this clone: No DNA is shown, since the ends of the CDR3 on it are uncertain; the CDR3 is the one TCRdb lists. CDR3 in amino acids: CASSFGNGASDTQYF. This chain connects TRBV7-2 to TRBJ2-3; no check of the table's D call, TRBD1, against the DNA was made. Both ends counted, the CDR3 spans 15 residues. Germline V gene lookup returns CDR1 SGHTA and CDR2 FQGNSA.

V is TRBV28 and J is TRBJ2-7; TRBD1 is a possible D gene (5 bases). Germline loops: CDR1 MDHEN, CDR2 SYDVKM. The CDR3 is 15 residues long. The V gene lost 6 bases and the J gene lost 1 base, with 16 bases spanning the gap. In nucleotides, the CDR3 is TGTGCCAGCAGCATGGGTACAGGATTATCCTACGAGCAGTACTTC. Translating gives CASSMGTGLSYEQYF.

The rearrangement uses TRBV6-5 and TRBJ2-3; possible D gene TRBD2, 7 bases. With 6 bases removed from V and 6 bases from J, the gap between germline ends came to 16 bases. The germline gives CDR1 MNHEY, CDR2 SVGAGI. CDR3 size: 14 residues. CDR3 bases: TGTGCCAGCAGACCGACCGGGGGGCGGGATACGCAGTATTTT. Its protein product is CASRPTGGRDTQYF.

The V gene is TRBV27, the J gene TRBJ1-1; D may be TRBD1 (5 bases). Trimming left V 6 bases short and J 0 bases short, with 11 bases between. This CDR3 contains 14 residues. CDR1 is MNHEY, CDR2 SMNVEV, per germline (reference sequence). The CDR3 DNA sequence: TGTGCCAGCAGCTCGGGGGACCTGAACACTGAAGCTTTCTTT. Translating gives CASSSGDLNTEAFF.